This T cell receptor beta chain originates from a study of T-cell memory formation after mild COVID-19. Overall study results and limits: Pre-infection memory carried some responding clones, suggesting that cross-reactive memory joined. Nothing confirmed that second-wave clones peaking on day 37 were specific for SARS-CoV-2.

This clonotype has only a few counts. The antigen remains unidentified. Per germline, CDR1 SGHRS and CDR2 YFSETQ. V was pared by 0 bases and J by 5 bases, with 11 bases between. This CDR3 spans 14 amino acids. TCR alpha and TCR beta cDNA libraries with sample barcodes and UMIs came from 5'RACE using constant-segment primers. TCRdb fed the 5' RACE reads into MiXCR, producing one record per CDR3 protein. The sample lists under 300,000 distinct CDR3 sequences; roughly 8% were seen once. The chain couples TRBV5-1 to TRBJ1-2; weak D call: TRBD1 (5 bases). The specimen was PBMCs or a T cell subset sorted from them (not recorded which). The clonotype was recovered from a man between 18 and 35 years old who had mild COVID-19 (a few samples of this study predate the infection). Cell type and time point are not known. CDR3 region: CASSLGGARYGYTF. CDR3 nucleotides: TGCGCCAGCAGCTTGGGGGGCGCAAGGTATGGCTACACCTTC.